This is a list of T cell receptor beta chains from one sample in a study of OX40 agonist ivuxolimab in advanced cancers. Profiled with immunoSEQ multiplex PCR; TCRdb holds only in-frame clones, not every one. Among 60,000 or so clones listed, 87% were seen once. The source was CD4+ or CD8+ T cells sorted from blood, collected in a trial of the OX40 agonist ivuxolimab. These receptor sequences come from an adult with an advanced solid tumor such as melanoma, head and neck, liver or kidney cancer. CDR3s include the opening cysteine and the closing phenylalanine or tryptophan. A D gene is named only where the DNA matches it firmly. Clone size is given for some rows only: seen once, a few or many times, or a class if the clone is expanded.

v_call,d_call,j_call,clone_size,cdr3_nt,cdr3_aa
TRBV18,TRBD1,TRBJ2-4,NA,TGTGCCAGCTCCCAGGGACAGGTCTTAGCCAAAAACATTCAGTACTTC,CASSQGQVLAKNIQYF
TRBV19,TRBD2,TRBJ2-1,NA,TGTGCCAGTAGTATAGGCGGGGGTCAGGGCCTTGAGTTCTTC,CASSIGGGQGLEFF
TRBV28,NA,TRBJ2-7,NA,TGTGCCAGCAGTCCGGCGACGGAAATCTACGAGCAGTACTTC,CASSPATEIYEQYF
TRBV7-9,TRBD1,TRBJ1-1,NA,TGTGCCAGCAGCTTAGGAAGGGGGCGGAGGAACACTGAAGCTTTCTTT,CASSLGRGRRNTEAFF
TRBV4-2,TRBD2,TRBJ2-1,NA,TGTGCCAGCAGCCAAGATATGGCGGGAGTTAATGAGCAGTTCTTC,CASSQDMAGVNEQFF
TRBV6-1,TRBD2,TRBJ2-1,NA,TGTGCCAGCAGTGTGGGAAAGACTAGCGGGAGGGGCGTTGAGCAGTTCTTC,CASSVGKTSGRGVEQFF
TRBV27,TRBD1,TRBJ1-5,NA,TGTGCCAGCGTTCTGGGACAGGGTATTTATAGCAATCAGCCCCAGCATTTT,CASVLGQGIYSNQPQHF
TRBV9,TRBD2,TRBJ2-1,NA,TGTGCCAGCAGCCCCCCCCCGGGACTAGCGGGGTACAATGAGCAGTTCTTC,CASSPPPGLAGYNEQFF
TRBV7-9,NA,TRBJ2-1,once,TGTGCCAGCAGCCACCCTCGAGATCCTGAGCAGTTCTTC,CASSHPRDPEQFF
TRBV18,NA,TRBJ1-1,NA,TGTGCCAGCTCACCAATGGCGAACACTGAAGCTTTCTTT,CASSPMANTEAFF
TRBV18,NA,TRBJ1-4,NA,TGTGCCAGCTCACCCCTGGGGGAAAAACTGTTTTTT,CASSPLGEKLFF
TRBV28,TRBD2,TRBJ2-7,once,TGTGCCAGCAGTTCCGGGGGAGCGGGAGAGATCTACGAGCAGTACTTC,CASSSGGAGEIYEQYF
TRBV18,TRBD1,TRBJ2-2,NA,TGTGCCAGCTCACTGGGACAGGGAAGACCCGGGGAGCTGTTTTTT,CASSLGQGRPGELFF
TRBV7-9,NA,TRBJ2-1,NA,TGTGCCAGCAGCTTTACTACGGGCCCGTTCTTC,CASSFTTGPFF
TRBV28,TRBD2,TRBJ2-2,once,TGTGCCAGCAGCCGCAGAGGACTAGCGGGAGCCGGGGAGCTGTTTTTT,CASSRRGLAGAGELFF
TRBV10-3,TRBD1,TRBJ1-2,NA,TGTGCCATCAGTCGGCCCGTAAGTCAAATCTCGGGACAGGGGTCGAATTCCCATGGCTACACCTTC,CAISRPVSQISGQGSNSHGYTF
TRBV28,NA,TRBJ2-7,NA,TGTGCCAGCAGGCGACAGAGGAGCTCCTACGAGCAGTACTTC,CASRRQRSSYEQYF
TRBV5-1,NA,TRBJ2-3,NA,TGCGCCAGCAGCTTCCTGCCTGGTGCGGAGACAGATACGCAGTATTTT,CASSFLPGAETDTQYF
TRBV19,NA,TRBJ2-7,few,TGTGCCAGTAGTACCGCGACGAACTACTACGAGCAGTACTTC,CASSTATNYYEQYF
TRBV7-2,TRBD1,TRBJ1-4,NA,TGTGCCAGCAGCTTAGTAACGGGACAGCCGAATGAAAAACTGTTTTTT,CASSLVTGQPNEKLFF
TRBV18,NA,TRBJ1-1,NA,TGTGCCAGCTCACAGAACATGAACACTGAAGCTTTCTTT,CASSQNMNTEAFF
TRBV19,TRBD2,TRBJ2-1,NA,TGTGCCAGTAGTATAGATGCGGGAGGGGGCTTACGGCAGTTCTTC,CASSIDAGGGLRQFF
TRBV14,NA,TRBJ2-7,NA,TGTGCCAGCAGCCAAGTGTCAGGGAGCTCCTACGAGCAGTACTTC,CASSQVSGSSYEQYF
TRBV11-3,NA,TRBJ2-2,NA,TGTGCCAGCAGCCTACCCCCTTCCGGGGAGCTGTTTTTT,CASSLPPSGELFF
TRBV7-2,NA,TRBJ2-7,NA,TGTGCCAGCAGCGTCGGACTGGCAAGCTCCTACGAGCAGTACTTC,CASSVGLASSYEQYF
TRBV27,NA,TRBJ1-1,NA,TGTGCCAGCCAGACACGGTTAATGAACACTGAAGCTTTCTTT,CASQTRLMNTEAFF
TRBV7-2,TRBD2,TRBJ2-3,NA,TGTGCCAGCAGCTGGACTAGCGGGAGGGCCCTCGTAGATACGCAGTATTTT,CASSWTSGRALVDTQYF
TRBV18,NA,TRBJ2-5,NA,TGTGCCAGCTCACCCGACTTGAAAGAGACCCAGTACTTC,CASSPDLKETQYF
TRBV11-2,TRBD1,TRBJ2-7,NA,TGTGCCAGCAGCCCGGACAGGGGGCGAGAGCAGTACTTC,CASSPDRGREQYF
TRBV5-1,NA,TRBJ2-1,NA,TGCGCCAGCAGCTTGGCCACCTCCTACAATGAGCAGTTCTTC,CASSLATSYNEQFF
TRBV5-4,TRBD1,TRBJ1-1,NA,TGTGCCAGCAGCCGGGACAGGGGATCTACCACTGAAGCTTTCTTT,CASSRDRGSTTEAFF
TRBV11-1,NA,TRBJ2-7,NA,TGTGCCAGCAGCTTAGCAACTGGGCTCTACGAGCAGTACTTC,CASSLATGLYEQYF
TRBV5-8,NA,TRBJ2-7,many,TGTGCCAGCAGCTTGGGGGGCCAGGAAGAGGACGAGCAGTACTTC,CASSLGGQEEDEQYF
TRBV6-6,NA,TRBJ2-3,NA,TGTGCCAGCAGTTTAAGGTCCAGAGATACGCAGTATTTT,CASSLRSRDTQYF
TRBV19,TRBD1,TRBJ1-1,NA,TGTGCCAGTAGTCAGGGGGTAGGCACTGAAGCTTTCTTT,CASSQGVGTEAFF
TRBV5-4,TRBD1,TRBJ2-7,NA,TGTGCCAGCAGCTCAGGGACAGGGACCTCCCCCTACGAGCAGTACTTC,CASSSGTGTSPYEQYF
TRBV7-2,NA,TRBJ1-3,once,TGTGCCAGCAGCCTAGTGCTAGGAAACACCATATATTTT,CASSLVLGNTIYF
TRBV30,NA,TRBJ1-1,once,TGTGCCTGGAGCGCCCCCCCACCGGAAGCTTTCTTT,CAWSAPPPEAFF
TRBV19,NA,TRBJ2-3,once,TGTGCCAGTAGGGTAGTGGGGAGCCGCACAGATACGCAGTATTTT,CASRVVGSRTDTQYF
TRBV5-6,TRBD2,TRBJ2-7,NA,TGTGCCAGCAGCTCAAGGGCTAGCGGGAACGAGCAGTACTTC,CASSSRASGNEQYF